These 26 T cell receptor beta chains share one sample of origin, sequenced in a study of blood T cell repertoires in COVID-19. Produced via immunoSEQ multiplex PCR; TCRdb's table is partial and in-frame only. This table has approximately 280,000 clones, roughly 89% appearing once. The sequenced material came from peripheral blood. The receptors were gathered from a man in his forties with acute or convalescent COVID-19.

The V and J genes are TRBV6-5 and TRBJ1-5; a possible D gene is TRBD1 (5 bases). Germline V gene lookup returns CDR1 MNHEY and CDR2 SVGAGI. CDR3 length: 14 amino acids. Trimming cost V 6 bases and J 4 bases, with 13 bases left between them. CDR3 sequence (DNA): TGTGCCAGCAGCAGACCGGGGGGTAATCAGCCCCAGCATTTT. It is translated as CASSRPGGNQPQHF.

This rearrangement joins TRBV2 to TRBJ1-4; D ambiguous. CDR1 is SNHLY and CDR2 is FYNNEI in the germline V gene. This CDR3 is built from 11 residues. Between the trimmed V and J ends, which lost 6 bases and 8 bases, there was a span of 7 bases. The CDR3, as DNA: TGTGCCAGCAGCCCATTCGAAAAACTGTTTTTT. Amino acid sequence: CASSPFEKLFF.

V is TRBV30 and J is TRBJ1-2, with D unresolved. V dropped 2 bases and J dropped 5 bases, with 6 bases sitting between them. Germline lookup yields CDR1 GTSNPN and CDR2 SVGIG (reference sequence). The CDR3 runs 11 residues. The DNA of the CDR3 is TGTGCCTGGAGTCCAGGATATGGCTACACCTTC. Its protein product is CAWSPGYGYTF. Supplemented by reference TRBV30 and TRBJ1-2, the full variable domain reads SQTIHQWPATLVQPVGSPLSLECTVEGTSNPNLYWYRQAAGRGLQLLFYSVGIGQISSEVPQNLSASRPQDRQFILSSKKLLLSDSGFYLCAWSPGYGYTFGSGTRLTVV.

V and J are TRBV21-1 and TRBJ2-3; the D segment call TRBD2 is taken from the table without a DNA check. TRBV21-1 is a pseudogene locus. This CDR3 region has 15 residues. The CDR3 nucleotides are TGTGCCAGCAGCGAAGCGGGGGGGCTCACAGATACGCAGTATTTT. Translating it yields CASSEAGGLTDTQYF.

The gene calls are TRBV7-6 and TRBJ2-1; no clear D gene. Trimming removed 1 base from V and 6 bases from J, with 13 bases in between. The CDR3 is made up of 15 amino acids. Germline CDR1 and CDR2: SGHVS and FNYEAQ. CDR3 nucleotide sequence: TGTGCCAGCAGCTTAGGTTTTGCTGGAGTCAATGAGCAGTTCTTC. Its translation is CASSLGFAGVNEQFF.

The chain couples TRBV11-2 to TRBJ2-7; tentative D call: TRBD1 (5 bases). Trimming pared 6 bases from V and 7 bases from J, leaving 19 bases between. In germline, CDR1 is SGHAT, CDR2 FQNNGV. CDR3 length equals 14 residues. For the CDR3, the DNA is TGTGCCAGCAGTAAGCCCCAGGGTTCGTGGGAGCAGTACTTC. Protein: CASSKPQGSWEQYF. The full variable domain, completed using reference TRBV11-2 and TRBJ2-7, is EAGVAQSPRYKIIEKRQSVAFWCNPISGHATLYWYQQILGQGPKLLIQFQNNGVVDDSQLPKDRFSAERLKGVDSTLKIQPAKLEDSAVYLCASSKPQGSWEQYFGPGTRLTVT.

The genes are TRBV3-1 (or the pseudogene TRBV3-2) and TRBJ2-1, with D possibly TRBD2 on 7 matching bases. There are 15 residues in the CDR3. V shed 5 bases and J shed 6 bases, with 17 bases lying between them. Germline-derived CDR1 and CDR2 are LGHDT and YNNKEL (reference sequence). The CDR3 coding sequence is TGTGCCAGCAGCTCTTTACTGGGGGGGCCCAATGAGCAGTTCTTC. Protein sequence: CASSSLLGGPNEQFF.

The rearrangement joins TRBV6-5 to TRBJ2-1; possible D gene TRBD1, 6 bases. Per the germline V gene, CDR1 is MNHEY and CDR2 is SVGAGI. The CDR3 has 13 residues. Trimming removed 1 base from V and 10 bases from J, with 11 bases in between. Here the CDR3 reads CASSYLGTGEQFF. The CDR3 nucleotides read TGTGCCAGCAGTTACTTGGGAACAGGGGAGCAGTTCTTC.

CDR3 in DNA: TGTGCCACCAGTAGACAGAGTAGTAGTACTCAGTACTTC. Translation gives CATSRQSSSTQYF. The gene calls are TRBV24-1 and TRBJ2-4; maybe TRBD1 (5 bases). V was shortened by 6 bases and J by 12 bases, with 17 bases between the two germline ends. Germline V CDR1 and CDR2: KGHDR, SFDVKD. This CDR3 is built from 13 residues.

The chain has TRBV2 and TRBJ2-2; D unclear. CDR3 length equals 14 residues. V gave up 2 bases and J gave up 5 bases, with 9 bases separating them. Germline V gives CDR1 SNHLY, CDR2 FYNNEI. CDR3 residues: CASSENGRTGELFF. For the CDR3, the DNA is TGTGCCAGCAGTGAAAACGGCAGGACCGGGGAGCTGTTTTTT.

This clone was counted only a few times. The rearrangement joins TRBV9 to TRBJ2-1, with D possibly TRBD1 on 5 matching bases. The CDR3 sequence is 16 residues long. The V and J ends lost 4 bases and 7 bases respectively, with 21 bases between them. Germline V gene sequence: CDR1 SGDLS, CDR2 YYNGEE. The DNA for the CDR3 is TGTGCCAGCAGCCCCAGGGCCGGGTCCGATCGTAATGAGCAGTTCTTC. It is translated as CASSPRAGSDRNEQFF.

The CDR3 region has the DNA TGTGCCAGTCAGGGGGGTGACACTGAAGCTTTCTTT. This codes for CASQGGDTEAFF. The V call is TRBV19, the J call TRBJ1-1; TRBD1 aligns across 7 bases. CDR1 is LNHDA and CDR2 is SQIVND in the germline V gene (reference sequence). The V segment lost 8 bases and the J segment 3 bases; nucleotides outside the gene matches: 3. The CDR3 totals 12 residues.

The rearrangement links TRBV6-5 to TRBJ1-3, with 9 nucleotides matching TRBD1. J lost 3 bases, V lost 6 bases, and 3 bases had no gene match. The V gene's germline CDR1 is MNHEY and CDR2 SVGAGI. CDR3 length equals 14 residues. The CDR3 coding sequence is TGTGCCAGCAGACAGGGGGCGCTTGGAAACACCATATATTTT. This codes for CASRQGALGNTIYF.

V usage is TRBV5-4 and J usage is TRBJ2-1; 9 positions match TRBD1. V shed 4 bases and J 4 bases; nucleotides not matched to a gene: 6. Germline V gene sequence: CDR1 SGHNT, CDR2 YYREEE (reference sequence). CDR3 length: 15 residues. CDR3 nucleotide sequence: TGTGCCAGCAGCCCGGATGGGACAGGGTACAATGAGCAGTTCTTC. It is translated as CASSPDGTGYNEQFF.

This chain connects TRBV6-2 or TRBV6-3 to TRBJ1-4; D is ambiguous. Per the germline V gene, CDR1 is MNHEY and CDR2 is SVGEGT. This CDR3 spans 13 amino acids. The V end was cut by 5 bases, the J end by 12 bases, with 16 bases between. As DNA, the CDR3 is TGTGCCAGCAGTATCCCTCGTCGGGAGGAACTGTTTTTT. This sequence encodes CASSIPRREELFF.

This clone was seen a handful of times. The chain links TRBV30 to TRBJ1-3; 7 bases are shared with TRBD1. Germline assignment: CDR1 GTSNPN and CDR2 SVGIG (reference sequence). CDR3 length: 13 residues. V dropped 8 bases and J dropped 4; count of bases not matched to a gene: 8. This CDR3 reads CAGTGTAGNTIYF. CDR3 DNA sequence: TGTGCCGGGACCGGGACAGCAGGAAACACCATATATTTT.

The gene calls are TRBV3-1 (or the pseudogene TRBV3-2) and TRBJ1-1; unclear D gene. V was shortened by 6 bases and J by 0 bases, with 11 bases between the two germline ends. From germline, CDR1 is LGHDT and CDR2 YNNKEL (reference sequence). The CDR3 extends over 14 amino acids. The CDR3 reads CASRGSGLNTEAFF. The CDR3 nucleotides are TGTGCCAGCAGGGGTTCCGGGTTGAACACTGAAGCTTTCTTT.

V is TRBV7-9 and J is TRBJ2-7; D may be TRBD2 (5 bases). The germline CDR1 and CDR2 sequences are SEHNR and FQNEAQ (reference sequence). The germline V and J ends were trimmed by 0 bases and 0 bases, with 12 bases remaining between them. This CDR3 is 16 amino acids long. Written as DNA, the CDR3 is TGTGCCAGCAGCTTAGCGCGCGACTACAGCTCCTACGAGCAGTACTTC. Its translation is CASSLARDYSSYEQYF.

This chain uses TRBV18 with TRBJ2-2, with no clear D. The germline CDR1 and CDR2 sequences are KGHSH and LQKENI. The CDR3 consists of 15 residues. Trimming left V 2 bases short and J 1 base short, with 8 bases between. In DNA, the CDR3 is TGTGCCAGCTCACCAGTTTCCGTGAACACCGGGGAGCTGTTTTTT. This gives the protein CASSPVSVNTGELFF.

The chain is built from TRBV19 and TRBJ1-2, with 12 bases that match TRBD1. The CDR3 loop spans 17 amino acids. In germline, CDR1 is LNHDA, CDR2 SQIVND (reference sequence). Unmatched junction bases numbered 10, after V lost 4 bases and J lost 4 bases. This CDR3 reads CASSKAGTGGTSYGYTF. The DNA for the CDR3 is TGTGCCAGTAGTAAAGCAGGGACAGGGGGCACTTCCTATGGCTACACCTTC.

CDR3 DNA: TGTGCCAGCAGCCAAGATGGCAGACAGGGATGGTACGAGCAGTACTTC. Protein product: CASSQDGRQGWYEQYF. The chain recombines TRBV3-1 (or the pseudogene TRBV3-2) with TRBJ2-7; 7 positions agree with TRBD1. Germline V CDR1 and CDR2: LGHDT, YNNKEL (reference sequence). The V and J ends lost 0 bases and 4 bases, in that order; junction bases with no gene match: 9. The CDR3 totals 16 residues.

This clone was seen only once. This chain uses TRBV10-3 with TRBJ2-3, with 8 bases aligning to TRBD2. Germline V lookup: CDR1 ENHRY, CDR2 SYGVKD. The CDR3 covers 15 residues. Losses at the gene ends were 3 bases for V and 6 bases for J; bases not matched to a gene: 8. CDR3 coding DNA: TGTGCCATCAGTGATGGGACGGGGGGGCCGGATACGCAGTATTTT. As protein: CAISDGTGGPDTQYF.

This chain links TRBV28 with TRBJ1-2; no clear D. V was pared by 7 bases and J by 4 bases, with 10 bases between. CDR3 size: 12 residues. Germline CDR1 is MDHEN and CDR2 is SYDVKM. CDR3 sequence: CASIGRLYGYTF. CDR3 nucleotide sequence: TGTGCCAGCATCGGCAGGCTCTATGGCTACACCTTC.

CDR3 loop: CASRVGEVNTEAFF. CDR3 coding DNA: TGTGCCAGCAGGGTCGGTGAGGTGAACACTGAAGCTTTCTTT. This sequence joins TRBV5-5 and TRBJ1-1; D unresolved. CDR1 and CDR2 (germline): SGHKS, YYEKEE (reference sequence). Between the trimmed V and J ends, which lost 5 bases and 0 bases, there was a span of 11 bases. The CDR3 contains 14 residues. The full variable domain, rest sourced from reference TRBV5-5 and TRBJ1-1, is DAGVTQSPTHLIKTRGQQVTLRCSPISGHKSVSWYQQVLGQGPQFIFQYYEKEERGRGNFPDRFSARQFPNYSSELNVNALLLGDSALYLCASRVGEVNTEAFFGQGTRLTVV.

The V and J genes are TRBV3-1 (or the pseudogene TRBV3-2) and TRBJ2-2, with 8 bases lining up with TRBD1. The germline V gene has CDR1 LGHDT and CDR2 YNNKEL (reference sequence). V shed 3 bases and J 7 bases; nucleotides not matched to a gene: 10. This CDR3 has 16 residues. In DNA, the CDR3 is TGTGCCAGCAGCCACCGACAGGGGAATCTTTTCGGGGAGCTGTTTTTT. Its translation: CASSHRQGNLFGELFF.

This clone was counted a single time. This chain uses TRBV5-5 with TRBJ2-1, with D possibly matching TRBD2 (5 bases). Germline lookup yields CDR1 SGHKS and CDR2 YYEKEE (reference sequence). V was pared by 4 bases and J by 6 bases, with 11 bases between. The CDR3 sequence is 13 residues long. This CDR3 reads CASSNTGGNEQFF. The CDR3, as DNA: TGTGCCAGCAGCAATACTGGAGGCAATGAGCAGTTCTTC.